The 31 T cell receptor beta chains below come from one sample, sequenced in a study of cytomegalovirus exposure and HLA in healthy donors. The primer mix had 60 Vbeta and 13 Jbeta primers. Sequencing used immunoSEQ multiplex PCR; TCRdb keeps in-frame clones, though not all of them. The sample shows under 200,000 clones, 10% to 15% of them seen only once. Input material: PBMCs. The origin of the receptors is a man aged 45 to 65 in good health and CMV-seropositive.

The table lists this clone with a few counts. The chain recombines TRBV15 with TRBJ1-2; 7 bases line up with TRBD1. From germline, CDR1 is LNHNV and CDR2 YYDKDF (reference sequence). The CDR3 loop spans 15 amino acids. V was pared by 5 bases and J by 6 bases, with 12 bases of the junction left unmatched. CDR3 protein: CATSRRREGADGYTF. The DNA of the CDR3 is TGTGCCACCAGCCGGCGACGCGAGGGGGCAGATGGCTACACCTTC.

This clone came up a few times. The chain employs TRBV7-9 and TRBJ1-1; a weak D match, TRBD1 (5 bases). The V gene lost 5 bases and the J gene lost 5 bases, with 9 bases spanning the gap. Per the germline V gene, CDR1 is SEHNR and CDR2 is FQNEAQ (reference sequence). This CDR3 has 12 amino acids. The CDR3 reads CASSAGFTEAFF. CDR3 nucleotides: TGTGCCAGCAGCGCAGGGTTTACTGAAGCTTTCTTT.

The chain couples TRBV18 to TRBJ2-7, with 7 bases identical to TRBD2. V was clipped by 2 bases and J by 5 bases; unmatched bases: 0. Germline V gives CDR1 KGHSH, CDR2 LQKENI. This CDR3 has 12 residues. The CDR3 DNA follows: TGTGCCAGCTCACCAAGCGGGGACGAGCAGTACGTC. Translation gives CASSPSGDEQYV.

This clone was seen more than once but under ten times. This sequence joins TRBV9 and TRBJ2-1; TRBD1 aligns across 9 bases. The CDR3 loop spans 12 amino acids. V shed 3 bases, J shed 12 bases, and the junction held 4 bases outside the gene matches. Germline V CDR1 and CDR2: SGDLS, YYNGEE. As DNA, the CDR3 is TGTGCCAGCAGCGGACAGGGGGATAGGCAGTTCTTC. This translates into CASSGQGDRQFF.

The CDR3 nucleotides read TGTGCCAGCAGTTTATATCCCGGGGATGGCTACACCTTC. It encodes CASSLYPGDGYTF. The chain links TRBV27 to TRBJ1-2; D gene uncertain. The germline CDR1 and CDR2 sequences are MNHEY and SMNVEV (reference sequence). Trimming removed 1 base from V and 6 bases from J, with 9 bases in between. CDR3 length equals 13 residues.

The V gene is TRBV6-5, the J gene TRBJ1-5; TRBD1 matches at 7 bases. Germline V gives CDR1 MNHEY, CDR2 SVGAGI. There are 15 residues in the CDR3. V was pared by 6 bases and J by 2 bases, with 7 bases of the junction left unmatched. In nucleotides, the CDR3 is TGTGCCAGCAGACCCGACAGGGCAGGCAATCAGCCCCAGCATTTT. Protein product: CASRPDRAGNQPQHF.

The chain is built from TRBV9 and TRBJ1-3, with D possibly matching TRBD1 (6 bases). Germline CDR1 and CDR2: SGDLS and YYNGEE. The CDR3 has 15 residues. The ends were cut back, 4 bases at V and 0 bases at J, with 11 bases in the middle. The CDR3 protein is CASSQDRSSGNTIYF. As DNA, the CDR3 is TGTGCCAGCAGCCAAGACAGGAGCTCTGGAAACACCATATATTTT.

In its sample, this clone was seen a few times. The chain carries TRBV6-1 and TRBJ2-7, with a tentative D call TRBD1 (6 bases). Trimming pared 4 bases from V and 3 bases from J, leaving 10 bases between. Germline CDR1 is MNHNS and CDR2 is SASEGT. The CDR3 length is 13 residues. The CDR3 DNA reads TGTGCCAGCAGTGTACTACAGGGCTACGAGCAGTACGTC. Encoded protein: CASSVLQGYEQYV.

This clone has only a few counts. The gene calls are TRBV12-5 and TRBJ2-3; a weak D match, TRBD2 (6 bases). Germline CDR1 is LGHNT and CDR2 is FRNRAP. The CDR3 has 16 residues. V was shortened by 0 bases and J by 8 bases, with 18 bases between the two germline ends. The CDR3 region is CASGLVLASKSGTQYF. The CDR3 DNA reads TGTGCTAGTGGTTTGGTACTAGCTTCTAAATCCGGTACGCAGTATTTT.

This clone turned up a few times. The rearrangement uses TRBV29-1 and TRBJ2-3; D ambiguous. With 5 bases removed from V and 2 bases from J, the gap between germline ends came to 20 bases. The CDR3 is made up of 16 amino acids. Germline assignment: CDR1 SQVTM and CDR2 ANQGSEA. In DNA form, the CDR3 reads TGCAGCGTTCAACGGCTTTCGGGTCAGTACACAGATACGCAGTATTTT. This encodes CSVQRLSGQYTDTQYF.

There are a few counts of this clone. The chain links TRBV20-1 to TRBJ2-5; D perhaps matches TRBD1 (7 bases). There are 11 residues in the CDR3. Trimming shortened V by 5 bases and J by 4 bases, and 8 bases separated the two germline ends. Germline CDR1 and CDR2: DFQATT and SNEGSKA (reference sequence). In nucleotides, the CDR3 is TGCAGTGCTCAGGGGGGAGAGACCCAGTACTTC. This translates into CSAQGGETQYF.

This clone showed up just a few times. This chain uses TRBV7-9 with TRBJ1-6; possible D gene TRBD1, 5 bases. Germline V gene lookup returns CDR1 SEHNR and CDR2 FQNEAQ (reference sequence). V gave up 5 bases and J gave up 7 bases, with 15 bases separating them. The CDR3 runs 15 residues. CDR3 sequence: CASSRNGGLNSPLHF. CDR3 bases: TGTGCCAGCAGCCGGAACGGGGGACTAAATTCACCCCTCCACTTT.

In regard to this clone: The identical CDR3 is also encoded by other nucleotide sequences in the sample. The V gene is TRBV7-9, the J gene TRBJ2-3; TRBD1 agrees at 7 bases. Unmatched junction bases numbered 2, after V lost 3 bases and J lost 2 bases. The CDR3 extends over 14 amino acids. CDR1 SEHNR and CDR2 FQNEAQ come from the germline V gene (reference sequence). The CDR3 sequence: CASSLGQPTDTQYF. The CDR3 DNA follows: TGTGCCAGCAGCTTGGGACAGCCCACAGATACGCAGTATTTT.

The rearrangement uses TRBV18 and TRBJ1-3; D may be TRBD1 (5 bases). This CDR3 is built from 15 residues. V was trimmed by 5 bases and J by 0 bases, leaving 11 bases between them. CDR1 KGHSH and CDR2 LQKENI come from the germline V gene. The CDR3 sequence is CASSSSQGSGNTIYF. The DNA of the CDR3 is TGTGCCAGCTCATCGAGTCAGGGCTCTGGAAACACCATATATTTT.

V gene TRBV19 combines with J gene TRBJ1-2; 8 nucleotides line up with TRBD1. Germline V lookup: CDR1 LNHDA, CDR2 SQIVND (reference sequence). Trimming took 7 bases from V and 8 from J; bases not matched to a gene: 21. The CDR3 totals 17 residues. CDR3 sequence reads: CASTAITGTGESGGYTF. The DNA of the CDR3 is TGTGCCAGTACCGCTATAACCGGGACAGGAGAGTCTGGCGGCTACACCTTC.

This clone was counted a few times. The gene calls are TRBV27 and TRBJ2-1; D may be TRBD2 (6 bases). This CDR3 region has 14 residues. V gave up 2 bases and J gave up 10 bases, with 15 bases separating them. Germline CDR1 MNHEY, CDR2 SMNVEV (reference sequence). CDR3 DNA: TGTGCCAGCAGTTTACGAATGGCCGCGGGAGAGCAGTTCTTC. Amino acid sequence: CASSLRMAAGEQFF.

V is TRBV5-1 and J is TRBJ2-1, with D possibly TRBD1 on 5 matching bases. This CDR3 contains 14 residues. The germline V gene encodes CDR1 SGHRS and CDR2 YFSETQ. With 5 bases removed from V and 1 base from J, the gap between germline ends came to 10 bases. The CDR3 DNA sequence: TGCGCCAGCAGTACCACAGGATCCTACAATGAGCAGTTCTTC. This codes for CASSTTGSYNEQFF.

This clone was detected a few times. J is TRBJ1-2 and V is TRBV19; D uncertain. The CDR3 extends over 16 amino acids. The germline V gene has CDR1 LNHDA and CDR2 SQIVND (reference sequence). V shed 2 bases and J shed 4 bases, with 17 bases lying between them. CDR3 sequence (DNA): TGTGCCAGTAGTATACTTGGGCAGTCTTTGCTCTATGGCTACACCTTC. It specifies CASSILGQSLLYGYTF.

The chain joins TRBV9 to TRBJ2-1; TRBD2 might be the D (6 bases). Trimming left V 3 bases short and J 9 bases short, with 19 bases between. The CDR3 sequence is 15 residues long. Per germline, CDR1 SGDLS and CDR2 YYNGEE. The CDR3 coding sequence is TGTGCCAGCAGCGGATGGGCCGCCGAGGGAGGTGAGCAGTTCTTC. Translating gives CASSGWAAEGGEQFF.

The gene calls are TRBV28 and TRBJ2-7; 11 nucleotides line up with TRBD1. Germline V CDR1 and CDR2: MDHEN, SYDVKM. This CDR3 has 14 residues. V dropped 6 bases and J dropped 1; count of bases not matched to a gene: 2. CDR3 amino acids: CASRGQGGSYEQYV. CDR3 in DNA: TGTGCCAGCAGGGGACAGGGGGGTTCCTACGAGCAGTACGTC.

This sequence joins TRBV6-6 and TRBJ2-5; 8 bases match TRBD2. Losses at the gene ends were 7 bases for V and 4 bases for J; bases not matched to a gene: 8. The CDR3 contains 14 residues. Per the germline V gene, CDR1 is MNHNY and CDR2 is SVGAGI (reference sequence). CDR3: CASMESGGSETQYF. In nucleotides, the CDR3 is TGTGCCAGCATGGAAAGCGGGGGATCAGAGACCCAGTACTTC.

The chain joins TRBV18 to TRBJ1-1, with 9 bases identical to TRBD1. With 2 bases clipped from V and 3 bases from J, the junction kept 1 base outside the gene matches. The CDR3 sequence is 14 residues long. The germline V gene has CDR1 KGHSH and CDR2 LQKENI. The CDR3 sequence: CASSPTGGYTEAFF. The DNA of the CDR3 is TGTGCCAGCTCACCAACAGGGGGCTACACTGAAGCTTTCTTT.

The V gene is TRBV6-1, the J gene TRBJ2-7, with 11 bases fitting TRBD2. CDR1 and CDR2 from the germline V gene are MNHNS and SASEGT. CDR3 length equals 15 residues. V dropped 4 bases and J dropped 6; count of bases not matched to a gene: 8. The CDR3 bases are TGTGCCAGCAGTGCTATAGCGGGGGGGCCGAGCGAGCAGTACTTC. Protein product: CASSAIAGGPSEQYF.

Comments on this clone: Other nucleotide sequences in the sample specify the same CDR3. The V and J genes are TRBV7-2 and TRBJ1-6; 7 nucleotides match TRBD1. The CDR3 covers 14 residues. Germline trimming cut 4 bases from V and 7 bases from J; bases unmatched to any gene: 4. Germline CDR1 SGHTA, CDR2 FQGNSA. CDR3 sequence reads: CASSSRGGNSPLHF. The DNA for the CDR3 is TGTGCCAGCAGCTCCAGAGGGGGCAATTCACCCCTCCACTTT.

This chain joins TRBV6-5 and TRBJ1-2, with no clear D. The germline gives CDR1 MNHEY, CDR2 SVGAGI. Between the trimmed V and J ends, which lost 2 bases and 6 bases, there was a span of 13 bases. The CDR3 sequence is 14 residues long. CDR3 residues: CASSYGQQSNGYTF. CDR3 DNA sequence: TGTGCCAGCAGTTACGGGCAGCAGTCAAATGGCTACACCTTC.

This clone was seen a few times. V usage is TRBV5-4 and J usage is TRBJ2-5; D gene ambiguous. Germline V CDR1 and CDR2: SGHNT, YYREEE (reference sequence). The CDR3 extends over 13 amino acids. Deletions cut 6 bases from V and 3 bases from J, with 12 bases between. The CDR3 sequence: CASNLLEEETQYF. The CDR3, as DNA: TGTGCCAGCAACCTTCTAGAGGAAGAGACCCAGTACTTC.

This clone was recorded a few times. This chain joins TRBV9 and TRBJ1-3; D remains unclear. The CDR3 is made up of 13 amino acids. The V and J ends lost 4 bases and 4 bases respectively, with 9 bases between them. Germline V lookup: CDR1 SGDLS, CDR2 YYNGEE. This CDR3 reads CASSPPLGNTIYF. CDR3 coding DNA: TGTGCCAGCAGCCCCCCACTCGGAAACACCATATATTTT.

This clone was found a few times. The chain is built from TRBV11-3 and TRBJ2-1; D is uncertain. This CDR3 contains 14 residues. The germline V and J ends were trimmed by 3 bases and 1 base, with 7 bases remaining between them. The germline V gene encodes CDR1 SGHNT and CDR2 YENEEA. DNA of the CDR3: TGTGCCAGCAGCTTCCTACAGTCCTACAATGAGCAGTTCTTC. Translating it yields CASSFLQSYNEQFF.

Only a few counts were recorded for this clone. The J gene is TRBJ2-7, the V gene TRBV10-3; 12 positions agree with TRBD2. Germline V gene data show CDR1 as ENHRY and CDR2 as SYGVKD. The CDR3 covers 14 residues. V lost 6 bases to trimming and J lost 5 bases; unmatched junction nucleotides: 5. The DNA of the CDR3 is TGTGCCATCAGCTCTAGCGGGGGGGCCGACGAGCAGTACTTC. Encoded protein: CAISSSGGADEQYF.

This chain links TRBV18 with TRBJ1-1; D remains unclear. Germline V gives CDR1 KGHSH, CDR2 LQKENI. V dropped 6 bases and J dropped 1 base, with 9 bases sitting between them. This CDR3 is built from 13 residues. The DNA of the CDR3 is TGTGCCAGCTCGCAGCCAGGGAACACTGAAGCTTTCTTT. This gives the protein CASSQPGNTEAFF.

J is TRBJ1-1 and V is TRBV5-1, with 9 bases aligning to TRBD1. CDR1 is SGHRS and CDR2 is YFSETQ in the germline V gene. This CDR3 has 13 residues. V lost 8 bases, J lost 0 bases, and 2 bases stayed unmatched. The CDR3 bases are TGCGCCAGTAGGACAGGGGTGAACACTGAAGCTTTCTTT. Translating gives CASRTGVNTEAFF.